The rows below give T cell receptor beta chains drawn from one sample of a study of cytotoxic CD8 clonotypes in ibrutinib-treated CLL. Produced via immunoSEQ multiplex PCR; TCRdb's table is partial and in-frame only. The sample has over 110,000 clones, 80% to 95% seen once. The sample in question was PBMCs, obtained after 12 months of ibrutinib treatment. These receptors all come from a human donor with chronic lymphocytic leukemia. CDR3s include the opening cysteine and the closing phenylalanine or tryptophan. A D gene is named only where the DNA matches it firmly. The listing skips clone size in some rows; elsewhere it reads once, few, many or a size class.

abundance: .
v_gene: TRBV7-9
j_gene: TRBJ1-2
d_gene: .
CDR3aa: CASSPDTPYGYTF
CDR3nt: TGTGCCAGCAGCCCGGACACCCCTTATGGCTACACCTTC

abundance: .
v_gene: TRBV15
j_gene: TRBJ1-4
d_gene: TRBD1
CDR3aa: CATSVGTGSEKLFF
CDR3nt: TGTGCCACCAGCGTTGGGACAGGGAGTGAAAAACTGTTTTTT

abundance: .
v_gene: TRBV13
j_gene: TRBJ2-7
d_gene: .
CDR3aa: CASSFSTRYTSSEQYF
CDR3nt: TGTGCCAGCAGCTTCTCGACCCGGTACACTTCAAGCGAGCAGTACTTC

abundance: once
v_gene: TRBV7-3
j_gene: TRBJ1-3
d_gene: TRBD1
CDR3aa: CASSLSPGGIGTIYF
CDR3nt: TGTGCCAGCAGCTTAAGTCCAGGGGGCATAGGGACCATATATTTT

abundance: .
v_gene: TRBV11-2
j_gene: TRBJ2-1
d_gene: TRBD2
CDR3aa: CASSLAVGYNEQFF
CDR3nt: TGTGCCAGCAGTCTAGCGGTGGGTTACAATGAGCAGTTCTTC

abundance: .
v_gene: TRBV28
j_gene: TRBJ2-2
d_gene: .
CDR3aa: CASSLWQGNAGELFF
CDR3nt: TGTGCCAGCAGTTTGTGGCAGGGGAACGCCGGGGAGCTGTTTTTT

abundance: .
v_gene: TRBV28
j_gene: TRBJ1-2
d_gene: .
CDR3aa: CASSLTDGNYGYTF
CDR3nt: TGTGCCAGCAGTTTAACTGACGGGAACTATGGCTACACCTTC

abundance: .
v_gene: TRBV15
j_gene: TRBJ1-2
d_gene: .
CDR3aa: CATSRDNDSPYGYTF
CDR3nt: TGTGCCACCAGCAGAGATAACGACAGCCCCTATGGCTACACCTTC

abundance: .
v_gene: TRBV28
j_gene: TRBJ1-1
d_gene: .
CDR3aa: CASSLYDRTEAFF
CDR3nt: TGTGCCAGCAGTTTATATGACAGAACTGAAGCTTTCTTT

abundance: .
v_gene: TRBV29-1
j_gene: TRBJ2-5
d_gene: TRBD2
CDR3aa: CSVGTSTETQYF
CDR3nt: TGCAGCGTGGGGACTAGCACAGAGACCCAGTACTTC

abundance: .
v_gene: TRBV10-3
j_gene: TRBJ1-3
d_gene: .
CDR3aa: CAISETGGSGNTIYF
CDR3nt: TGTGCCATCAGTGAGACTGGAGGGTCTGGAAACACCATATATTTT

abundance: .
v_gene: TRBV5-1
j_gene: TRBJ2-7
d_gene: TRBD2
CDR3aa: CASSLKTSGRGRYEQYF
CDR3nt: TGCGCCAGCAGCCTCAAGACTAGCGGGAGAGGGAGATACGAGCAGTACTTC

abundance: once
v_gene: TRBV19
j_gene: TRBJ2-1
d_gene: .
CDR3aa: CATALTTSRPKFF
CDR3nt: TGTGCCACTGCCTTGACCACCTCCCGCCCAAAGTTCTTC

abundance: .
v_gene: TRBV7-2
j_gene: TRBJ1-5
d_gene: .
CDR3aa: CASSLWGSQPQHF
CDR3nt: TGTGCCAGCAGCTTATGGGGAAGTCAGCCCCAGCATTTT

abundance: .
v_gene: TRBV18
j_gene: TRBJ2-5
d_gene: .
CDR3aa: CASSPYLGSQETQYF
CDR3nt: TGTGCCAGCTCTCCTTACCTCGGGAGTCAAGAGACCCAGTACTTC

abundance: .
v_gene: TRBV19
j_gene: TRBJ2-7
d_gene: .
CDR3aa: CASSPHRDGRTEQYF
CDR3nt: TGTGCCAGTAGTCCTCACCGGGACGGACGTACGGAGCAGTACTTC

abundance: once
v_gene: TRBV5-6
j_gene: TRBJ1-2
d_gene: TRBD1
CDR3aa: CASSPGQGNRYDGYTF
CDR3nt: TGTGCCAGCAGCCCCGGACAGGGGAACCGTTACGATGGCTACACCTTC

abundance: .
v_gene: TRBV19
j_gene: TRBJ1-1
d_gene: TRBD1
CDR3aa: CASSGGGTGRVEAFF
CDR3nt: TGTGCCAGTAGCGGAGGAGGGACAGGCAGGGTTGAAGCTTTCTTT

abundance: once
v_gene: TRBV6-6
j_gene: TRBJ2-1
d_gene: .
CDR3aa: CASSSPHVSEQFF
CDR3nt: TGTGCCAGCAGTTCCCCCCACGTTTCAGAGCAGTTCTTC

abundance: .
v_gene: TRBV7-9
j_gene: TRBJ2-1
d_gene: .
CDR3aa: CASSLDGNNEQFF
CDR3nt: TGTGCCAGCAGCCTGGACGGGAACAATGAGCAGTTCTTC

abundance: .
v_gene: TRBV5-6
j_gene: TRBJ1-4
d_gene: .
CDR3aa: CASSLGSGGANEKLFF
CDR3nt: TGTGCCAGCAGCTTGGGATCCGGGGGTGCAAATGAAAAACTGTTTTTT

abundance: .
v_gene: TRBV28
j_gene: TRBJ1-2
d_gene: .
CDR3aa: CASSFQQVPYGYTF
CDR3nt: TGTGCCAGCAGTTTCCAACAGGTTCCCTATGGCTACACCTTC

abundance: .
v_gene: TRBV15
j_gene: TRBJ2-3
d_gene: .
CDR3aa: CATSRGGTLATDTQYF
CDR3nt: TGTGCCACCAGCAGAGGGGGGACATTAGCCACAGATACGCAGTATTTT

abundance: once
v_gene: TRBV9
j_gene: TRBJ1-2
d_gene: .
CDR3aa: CASSPQTENYGYTF
CDR3nt: TGTGCCAGCAGCCCCCAGACGGAAAACTATGGCTACACCTTC